This is a list of T cell receptor beta chains from one sample in a study of blood T cell repertoires in COVID-19. Produced via immunoSEQ multiplex PCR; TCRdb's table is partial and in-frame only. The sample records 150,000 to 200,000 clones, approximately 82% being singletons. Sequencing was carried out using peripheral blood. The receptors were sampled from a woman of 80 years or more with acute or convalescent COVID-19. Both conserved end residues are part of each CDR3. Each record gives: V gene, J gene, CDR3 protein.

V: TRBV6-5; J: TRBJ1-6; CDR3: CATTGEYNSPLHF
V: TRBV9; J: TRBJ1-1; CDR3: CASSARQGGNTEAFF
V: TRBV14; J: TRBJ2-1; CDR3: CASNQEFAQTYYNEQFF
V: TRBV5-1; J: TRBJ2-5; CDR3: CASSLIPGQAQETQYF
V: TRBV6-2/TRBV6-3; J: TRBJ1-5; CDR3: CASSYGYGARGQPQHF
V: TRBV4-1; J: TRBJ2-3; CDR3: CASSQRSGGTDTQYF
V: TRBV19; J: TRBJ1-3; CDR3: CASTRPSGTELLTGNTIYF
V: TRBV2; J: TRBJ2-7; CDR3: CASSSDNHYEQYF
V: TRBV6-5; J: TRBJ1-2; CDR3: CASSSYNYGYTF
V: TRBV27; J: TRBJ1-1; CDR3: CASSFDSLAGNTEAFF
V: TRBV19; J: TRBJ1-1; CDR3: CAIRMEGNTEAFF
V: TRBV4-1; J: TRBJ1-2; CDR3: CASSHSMGQYGYTF
V: TRBV6-2/TRBV6-3; J: TRBJ2-2; CDR3: CASSYPRETSGRYANTGELFF
V: TRBV5-1; J: TRBJ1-4; CDR3: CASSFSVHNEKLFF
V: TRBV19; J: TRBJ1-2; CDR3: CASSDERGGVYGYTF
V: TRBV19; J: TRBJ1-2; CDR3: CASSIDPDRGYYGYTF
V: TRBV5-1; J: TRBJ2-2; CDR3: CASSPPGLATTGELFF
V: TRBV5-4; J: TRBJ2-3; CDR3: CASSPPGRDTDTQYF
V: TRBV5-1; J: TRBJ1-2; CDR3: CASTTPGVYGYTF
V: TRBV4-1; J: TRBJ1-2; CDR3: CASSQGARVGAGNGYTF
V: TRBV6-2/TRBV6-3; J: TRBJ2-7; CDR3: CASSPVFGVSYEQYF